The source of this T cell receptor beta chain is a study of blood T cell repertoires in COVID-19. Overall study context: Both acute and convalescent COVID-19 samples were obtained from the United States, Italy and Spain. T cells, B-cell-depleted T cells, or PBMCs supplied cDNA or gDNA.

The germline CDR1 and CDR2 sequences are SGHRS and YFSETQ. CDR3 length equals 14 residues. The V end was cut by 3 bases, the J end by 4 bases, with 13 bases between. Authors' methods: Amplified reference gene primers provided the basis for estimating nucleated cell counts. Repertoires were generated with immunoSEQ multiplex PCR, while TCRdb's copy carries only in-frame clones and drops some. The V and J calls and clone size are taken from that table; D and trimming were inferred from the DNA. Of around 170,000 clones listed, less than 90% are singletons. This sequence joins TRBV5-1 and TRBJ2-5; possible D gene TRBD2, 7 bases. This TCR was recovered from a woman in her 40s with acute or convalescent COVID-19. Sequenced material: peripheral blood. For the CDR3, the DNA is TGCGCCAGCAGCTGGGGGGGGCAGGGAGAGACCCAGTACTTC. Residues: CASSWGGQGETQYF.